The 5 T cell receptor beta chains listed next were all sequenced from one sample in a study of blood T cell repertoires in COVID-19. The assay was immunoSEQ multiplex PCR, and TCRdb's table has in-frame clones only and misses some. Seen here are approximately 300,000 clones, 80% to 90% observed once, and the top ten hold 4% to 4.5%. The sample taken for sequencing was PBMCs or T cells enriched from blood (not recorded which). The receptors come from a woman in her 30s who had recovered from COVID-19.

With regard to this clone: An end of the junction differs from the germline gene, which may be a read error. The chain employs TRBV9 and TRBJ2-3, with 14 positions matching TRBD2. Germline values: CDR1 SGDLS, CDR2 YYNGEE. CDR3 length: 16 residues. The CDR3 region has the DNA TGTGCCAGCAGCGTAATAGGGGGACTAGCGGGAGATCCGCAGTATTTT. Its protein product is CASSVIGGLAGDPQYF.

This chain links TRBV6-5 with TRBJ2-4, with a tentative D call TRBD2 (6 bases). Germline V lookup: CDR1 MNHEY, CDR2 SVGAGI. The CDR3 length is 14 residues. V was pared by 4 bases and J by 8 bases, with 15 bases between. The CDR3 sequence is CASSLGLLGDIQYF. CDR3 in DNA: TGTGCCAGCAGTTTGGGACTCCTTGGTGACATTCAGTACTTC.

CDR3 in amino acids: CASSLQDRGNTIYF. As DNA, the CDR3 is TGTGCCAGCAGCCTCCAGGACAGGGGAAACACCATATATTTT. The chain carries TRBV7-6 and TRBJ1-3; 7 bases match TRBD1. Trimming cost V 5 bases and J 4 bases; bases outside gene matches: 5. CDR3 size: 14 residues. The germline CDR1 and CDR2 sequences are SGHVS and FNYEAQ.

This clone appeared once. V is TRBV7-9 and J is TRBJ2-7; TRBD1 agrees at 7 bases. The CDR3 consists of 16 residues. V dropped 3 bases and J dropped 5; count of bases not matched to a gene: 13. Germline V lookup: CDR1 SEHNR, CDR2 FQNEAQ (reference sequence). CDR3: CASSFPWTGRSDEQYF. CDR3 coding DNA: TGTGCCAGCAGCTTCCCCTGGACAGGAAGAAGCGACGAGCAGTACTTC.

This rearrangement joins TRBV2 to TRBJ1-2, with 9 positions matching TRBD1. The CDR3 covers 16 residues. CDR1 is SNHLY, CDR2 FYNNEI, per germline. J lost 3 bases, V lost 3 bases, and 8 bases had no gene match. CDR3 protein: CASSEGQGGIDYGYTF. The CDR3 DNA follows: TGTGCCAGCAGTGAGGGACAGGGTGGGATCGACTATGGCTACACCTTC.